Listed below are T cell receptor beta chains from one sample, sequenced in a study of blood T cell repertoires in COVID-19. Using immunoSEQ multiplex PCR, the repertoire was profiled, and TCRdb retains in-frame clones only, with some absent. The sample lists about 210,000 clones, around four fifths seen once, with 7% to 10% in the top ten. Specimen: peripheral blood. The receptors shown here come from a woman between 45 and 60 years old with acute or convalescent COVID-19. CDR3s include the opening cysteine and the closing phenylalanine or tryptophan. The D gene is left open where the match is weak. Only some rows state a clone size, as once, few, many or a class for expanded clones.

j_call: TRBJ2-1; cdr3_length: 12; d_call: .; clone_size: .; v_call: TRBV24-1; cdr3_nt: TGTGCCACCAGTGATCGGGTTAGTGAGCAGTTCTTC; cdr3_aa: CATSDRVSEQFF
j_call: TRBJ1-2; cdr3_length: 13; d_call: .; clone_size: few; v_call: TRBV9; cdr3_nt: TGTGCCAGCAGCCCCGAGGGTGGCTATGGCTACACCTTC; cdr3_aa: CASSPEGGYGYTF
j_call: TRBJ2-5; cdr3_length: 16; d_call: .; clone_size: .; v_call: TRBV6-6; cdr3_nt: TGTGCCAGCAGTTACTCGAAATTCCCGGGAAAAGAGACCCAGTACTTC; cdr3_aa: CASSYSKFPGKETQYF
j_call: TRBJ2-5; cdr3_length: 10; d_call: .; clone_size: once; v_call: TRBV29-1; cdr3_nt: TGCAGCGTTTCGGGAGAGACCCAGTACTTC; cdr3_aa: CSVSGETQYF
j_call: TRBJ2-5; cdr3_length: 14; d_call: TRBD2; clone_size: .; v_call: TRBV27; cdr3_nt: TGTGCCAGCAGGCCAGCGGGAGTCCAAGAGACCCAGTACTTC; cdr3_aa: CASRPAGVQETQYF
j_call: TRBJ2-4; cdr3_length: 19; d_call: TRBD1; clone_size: .; v_call: TRBV28; cdr3_nt: TGTGCCAGCAGTCCACAAATGGGACAGGGAGTCCTAGCCAAAAACATTCAGTACTTC; cdr3_aa: CASSPQMGQGVLAKNIQYF
j_call: TRBJ2-7; cdr3_length: 13; d_call: .; clone_size: .; v_call: TRBV6-5; cdr3_nt: TGTGCCAGCAGAGAGACACCCTCCTACGAGCAGTACTTC; cdr3_aa: CASRETPSYEQYF
j_call: TRBJ2-1; cdr3_length: 15; d_call: .; clone_size: .; v_call: TRBV11-2; cdr3_nt: TGTGCCAGCAGCTTAATCGGGAGTCCCTACAATGAGCAGTTCTTC; cdr3_aa: CASSLIGSPYNEQFF
j_call: TRBJ2-3; cdr3_length: 14; d_call: .; clone_size: .; v_call: TRBV2; cdr3_nt: TGTGCCAGCAGTGCCAGCGGGTTCACAGATACGCAGTATTTT; cdr3_aa: CASSASGFTDTQYF
j_call: TRBJ2-7; cdr3_length: 14; d_call: TRBD1; clone_size: .; v_call: TRBV6-5; cdr3_nt: TGTGCCAGCAGTCCGGCGGGACAGGTATACGAGCAGTACTTC; cdr3_aa: CASSPAGQVYEQYF
j_call: TRBJ1-3; cdr3_length: 15; d_call: .; clone_size: .; v_call: TRBV5-5; cdr3_nt: TGTGCCAGCAGCCCAGACACCAACTCTGGAAACACCATATATTTT; cdr3_aa: CASSPDTNSGNTIYF
j_call: TRBJ2-3; cdr3_length: 15; d_call: .; clone_size: few; v_call: TRBV5-1; cdr3_nt: TGCGCCAGCAGCCAGGACAACCCTGCCACAGATACGCAGTATTTT; cdr3_aa: CASSQDNPATDTQYF
j_call: TRBJ2-1; cdr3_length: 16; d_call: TRBD2; clone_size: .; v_call: TRBV11-1; cdr3_nt: TGTGCCAGCAGCTTACAACGGAGCGGGAGGGCCCATGAGCAGTTCTTC; cdr3_aa: CASSLQRSGRAHEQFF
j_call: TRBJ2-1; cdr3_length: 16; d_call: TRBD2; clone_size: .; v_call: TRBV28; cdr3_nt: TGTGCCAGCAGGGGGTATGCGGGAGGGTCCTACAATGAGCAGTTCTTC; cdr3_aa: CASRGYAGGSYNEQFF
j_call: TRBJ2-3; cdr3_length: 13; d_call: .; clone_size: .; v_call: TRBV19; cdr3_nt: TGTGCCAGTACCGCCGCGGGCACAGATACGCAGTATTTT; cdr3_aa: CASTAAGTDTQYF
j_call: TRBJ2-5; cdr3_length: 14; d_call: TRBD2; clone_size: few; v_call: TRBV6-5; cdr3_nt: TGTGCCAGCAGTTACTCGGGACTAGCGGAGCCACAGTACTTC; cdr3_aa: CASSYSGLAEPQYF
j_call: TRBJ2-1; cdr3_length: 13; d_call: TRBD2; clone_size: once; v_call: TRBV7-9; cdr3_nt: TGTGCCAGCCAAACTAGCGGGAGAAGTGAGCAGTTCTTC; cdr3_aa: CASQTSGRSEQFF
j_call: TRBJ1-1; cdr3_length: 13; d_call: .; clone_size: .; v_call: TRBV28; cdr3_nt: TGTGCCAGCAGTTTACGGCACAGTACTGAAGCTTTCTTT; cdr3_aa: CASSLRHSTEAFF
j_call: TRBJ2-1; cdr3_length: 14; d_call: TRBD1; clone_size: .; v_call: TRBV11-3; cdr3_nt: TGTGCCAGCAGCCTAGGGACAGGGGAAAATGAGCAGTTCTTC; cdr3_aa: CASSLGTGENEQFF
j_call: TRBJ2-3; cdr3_length: 15; d_call: TRBD1; clone_size: once; v_call: TRBV5-4; cdr3_nt: TGTGCCAGCAGCTTCGACAGGGGCGGGGCAGATACGCAGTATTTT; cdr3_aa: CASSFDRGGADTQYF
j_call: TRBJ2-1; cdr3_length: 17; d_call: TRBD2; clone_size: .; v_call: TRBV6-1; cdr3_nt: TGTGCCAGCAGTGCCCCCACCGGGACTAGCGGGAGTAATGAGCAGTTCTTC; cdr3_aa: CASSAPTGTSGSNEQFF
j_call: TRBJ2-2; cdr3_length: 14; d_call: .; clone_size: .; v_call: TRBV7-9; cdr3_nt: TGTGCCAGCAGCCCTCGGACTACCACCGGGGAGCTGTTTTTT; cdr3_aa: CASSPRTTTGELFF
j_call: TRBJ2-2; cdr3_length: 15; d_call: TRBD1; clone_size: .; v_call: TRBV5-1; cdr3_nt: TGCGCCAGCAGCTCGACAGGGGGCGAGGACGGGGAGCTGTTTTTT; cdr3_aa: CASSSTGGEDGELFF
j_call: TRBJ1-4; cdr3_length: 13; d_call: .; clone_size: .; v_call: TRBV7-2; cdr3_nt: TGTGCCAGCAGCATCGGAGGTAATGAAAAACTGTTTTTT; cdr3_aa: CASSIGGNEKLFF
j_call: TRBJ2-3; cdr3_length: 16; d_call: TRBD2; clone_size: once; v_call: TRBV10-1; cdr3_nt: TGCGCCAGCAGTGAAGGCTTAGCGGGAGCGGGAGATACGCAGTATTTT; cdr3_aa: CASSEGLAGAGDTQYF
j_call: TRBJ1-2; cdr3_length: 15; d_call: .; clone_size: .; v_call: TRBV6-5; cdr3_nt: TGTGCCAGCAGCCATGTACCCGGGGGTAACTATGGCTACACCTTC; cdr3_aa: CASSHVPGGNYGYTF
j_call: TRBJ2-3; cdr3_length: 14; d_call: TRBD2; clone_size: once; v_call: TRBV27; cdr3_nt: TGTGCCAGCAGAAGCGGGAGGAATAGAGATACGCAGTATTTT; cdr3_aa: CASRSGRNRDTQYF
j_call: TRBJ2-5; cdr3_length: 13; d_call: .; clone_size: .; v_call: TRBV24-1; cdr3_nt: TGTGCCACCAGTGGGGCTATCCAAGAGACCCAGTACTTC; cdr3_aa: CATSGAIQETQYF
j_call: TRBJ2-7; cdr3_length: 13; d_call: .; clone_size: few; v_call: TRBV11-2; cdr3_nt: TGTGCCAGCAGGCTGGACAGCCGCTACGAGCAGTACTTC; cdr3_aa: CASRLDSRYEQYF
j_call: TRBJ2-5; cdr3_length: 14; d_call: .; clone_size: .; v_call: TRBV5-4; cdr3_nt: TGTGCCAGCAGCCCTAGGGGCAGCCCGGAGACCCAGTACTTC; cdr3_aa: CASSPRGSPETQYF
j_call: TRBJ2-5; cdr3_length: 15; d_call: .; clone_size: .; v_call: TRBV18; cdr3_nt: TGTGCCAGCTCACCAGGGAAGGGGAACCAAGAGACCCAGTACTTC; cdr3_aa: CASSPGKGNQETQYF
j_call: TRBJ1-1; cdr3_length: 13; d_call: .; clone_size: .; v_call: TRBV19; cdr3_nt: TGTGCCAGTAGTATAGAGATCCGGGCTGAAGCTTTCTTT; cdr3_aa: CASSIEIRAEAFF
j_call: TRBJ2-1; cdr3_length: 16; d_call: TRBD2; clone_size: few; v_call: TRBV9; cdr3_nt: TGTGCCAGCAGCGCCCCTGGACTAGCGGGCTACAATGAGCAGTTCTTC; cdr3_aa: CASSAPGLAGYNEQFF
j_call: TRBJ2-7; cdr3_length: 14; d_call: .; clone_size: .; v_call: TRBV10-2; cdr3_nt: TGCGCCAGCAGTGTAGTGGCGGGGAACTACGAGCAGTACTTC; cdr3_aa: CASSVVAGNYEQYF
j_call: TRBJ2-7; cdr3_length: 15; d_call: .; clone_size: .; v_call: TRBV18; cdr3_nt: TGTGCCAGCTCACTCACGGGCCGGGAAAAGGACGAGCAGTACTTC; cdr3_aa: CASSLTGREKDEQYF
j_call: TRBJ2-5; cdr3_length: 14; d_call: .; clone_size: .; v_call: TRBV5-4; cdr3_nt: TGTGCCAGCAGCTTGGAGGGACTCGGCGAGACCCAGTACTTC; cdr3_aa: CASSLEGLGETQYF
j_call: TRBJ2-7; cdr3_length: 16; d_call: TRBD1; clone_size: few; v_call: TRBV5-6; cdr3_nt: TGTGCCAGCAGCTTGGCCGGGACAGGGTCATATAGCGAGCAGTACTTC; cdr3_aa: CASSLAGTGSYSEQYF
j_call: TRBJ2-6; cdr3_length: 15; d_call: .; clone_size: .; v_call: TRBV19; cdr3_nt: TGTGCCAGTAGTATAGGAACTTCTGGGGCCAACGTCCTGACTTTC; cdr3_aa: CASSIGTSGANVLTF
j_call: TRBJ2-2; cdr3_length: 15; d_call: .; clone_size: .; v_call: TRBV28; cdr3_nt: TGTGCCAGCCGAGAGGGACAAAGAAGGACCGGGGAGCTGTTTTTT; cdr3_aa: CASREGQRRTGELFF
j_call: TRBJ2-5; cdr3_length: 17; d_call: .; clone_size: .; v_call: TRBV19; cdr3_nt: TGTGCCAGTAGTATAGCCCCTCGCGGGTCCAAAGAGGAGACCCAGTACTTC; cdr3_aa: CASSIAPRGSKEETQYF
j_call: TRBJ2-5; cdr3_length: 15; d_call: TRBD1; clone_size: .; v_call: TRBV11-3; cdr3_nt: TGTGCCAGCAGCCCCGGGACAGGGGAGTTAGAGACCCAGTACTTC; cdr3_aa: CASSPGTGELETQYF
j_call: TRBJ2-3; cdr3_length: 13; d_call: TRBD2; clone_size: few; v_call: TRBV27; cdr3_nt: TGTGCCAGTCAGCGGGGGGGCACAGATACGCAGTATTTT; cdr3_aa: CASQRGGTDTQYF
j_call: TRBJ2-7; cdr3_length: 13; d_call: .; clone_size: .; v_call: TRBV7-9; cdr3_nt: TGTGCCAGCAGCTTCGACAGTCACTACGAGCAGTACTTC; cdr3_aa: CASSFDSHYEQYF
j_call: TRBJ2-6; cdr3_length: 13; d_call: .; clone_size: .; v_call: TRBV18; cdr3_nt: TGTGCCAGCTCACCCCCGGGGGCCAACGTCCTGACTTTC; cdr3_aa: CASSPPGANVLTF
j_call: TRBJ2-5; cdr3_length: 15; d_call: .; clone_size: .; v_call: TRBV24-1; cdr3_nt: TGTGCCACCAGTGATTTGGGGCAGGGGTTGGAGACCCAGTACTTC; cdr3_aa: CATSDLGQGLETQYF
j_call: TRBJ2-7; cdr3_length: 16; d_call: TRBD2; clone_size: .; v_call: TRBV7-2; cdr3_nt: TGTGCCAGCAGCTTATCCGGGACTAGCGGGAGCTACGAGCAGTACTTC; cdr3_aa: CASSLSGTSGSYEQYF
j_call: TRBJ2-7; cdr3_length: 18; d_call: .; clone_size: .; v_call: TRBV28; cdr3_nt: TGTGCCAGCAGTTTTGACAGGGGGCGTCTAGCGGGATCTAGGGAGCAGTACTTC; cdr3_aa: CASSFDRGRLAGSREQYF
j_call: TRBJ2-7; cdr3_length: 14; d_call: TRBD2; clone_size: .; v_call: TRBV27; cdr3_nt: TGTGCCAGCGGTTGGGGAGGGTCCTCCTACGAGCAGTACTTC; cdr3_aa: CASGWGGSSYEQYF
j_call: TRBJ1-1; cdr3_length: 16; d_call: TRBD1; clone_size: .; v_call: TRBV3-1/TRBV3-2; cdr3_nt: TGTGCCAGCAGCCCTATACCGGGACAGGGGAACACTGAAGCTTTCTTT; cdr3_aa: CASSPIPGQGNTEAFF
j_call: TRBJ2-7; cdr3_length: 17; d_call: TRBD1; clone_size: once; v_call: TRBV5-1; cdr3_nt: TGCGCCAGCAGGCCGGACCCGACAGGGACGACTTCCTACGAGCAGTACTTC; cdr3_aa: CASRPDPTGTTSYEQYF
j_call: TRBJ1-2; cdr3_length: 16; d_call: TRBD1; clone_size: .; v_call: TRBV24-1; cdr3_nt: TGTGCCACCAGTGACCCGAGACAGGGGGCATATGGTGGCTACACCTTC; cdr3_aa: CATSDPRQGAYGGYTF
j_call: TRBJ2-5; cdr3_length: 14; d_call: TRBD2; clone_size: .; v_call: TRBV2; cdr3_nt: TGTGCCAGCAGTGAAGCGGGCAGCGGGGCTCCCCAGTACTTC; cdr3_aa: CASSEAGSGAPQYF
j_call: TRBJ1-1; cdr3_length: 14; d_call: TRBD1; clone_size: .; v_call: TRBV2; cdr3_nt: TGTGCCAGCAGCAAGACAGGGTTTAACACTGAAGCTTTCTTT; cdr3_aa: CASSKTGFNTEAFF
j_call: TRBJ1-2; cdr3_length: 15; d_call: TRBD1; clone_size: .; v_call: TRBV5-1; cdr3_nt: TGCGCCAGCAGCCTTCAACCGACAGGGGAGTATGGCTACACCTTC; cdr3_aa: CASSLQPTGEYGYTF
j_call: TRBJ2-1; cdr3_length: 14; d_call: .; clone_size: .; v_call: TRBV19; cdr3_nt: TGTGCCAGTAGTCCCCCGATCTACTACAATGAGCAGTTCTTC; cdr3_aa: CASSPPIYYNEQFF
j_call: TRBJ1-4; cdr3_length: 16; d_call: TRBD1; clone_size: .; v_call: TRBV18; cdr3_nt: TGTGCCAGCTCACCACCGGCGGGACAGGGGGGTGAAAAACTGTTTTTT; cdr3_aa: CASSPPAGQGGEKLFF
j_call: TRBJ2-7; cdr3_length: 18; d_call: .; clone_size: few; v_call: TRBV28; cdr3_nt: TGTGCCAGCACCACTTACCACGGGAGAAAAATATCGTTCCCCGAGCAGTACTTC; cdr3_aa: CASTTYHGRKISFPEQYF
j_call: TRBJ2-2; cdr3_length: 15; d_call: .; clone_size: .; v_call: TRBV7-7; cdr3_nt: TGTGCTAGCAGCGATACTAGTAGTTCCACCGGGGAGCTGTTTTTT; cdr3_aa: CASSDTSSSTGELFF
j_call: TRBJ2-1; cdr3_length: 18; d_call: TRBD1; clone_size: once; v_call: TRBV27; cdr3_nt: TGTGCCAGCAGTTTATCCGGGACAGGGTCGATATCCTACAATGAGCAGTTCTTC; cdr3_aa: CASSLSGTGSISYNEQFF
j_call: TRBJ1-2; cdr3_length: 12; d_call: .; clone_size: .; v_call: TRBV12-3/TRBV12-4; cdr3_nt: TGTGCCAGCAGTGAGGGAACCTATGGCTACACCTTC; cdr3_aa: CASSEGTYGYTF